The 25 T cell receptor beta chains presented below share a single source sample, sequenced in a study of Ad26.COV2.S vaccination and SARS-CoV-2 variants. Documented treatment: some 20 received Ad26.COV2.S at low or high dose, single or two shots; about 5 received placebo; per-sample allocation not given. Day 63 after the first vaccine or placebo injection was the time point for sampling. Libraries were prepared by immunoSEQ multiplex PCR; TCRdb keeps only in-frame clonotypes and omits some of them. The sample lists about 350,000 clones; around 89% were seen once. The starting material was peripheral blood, obtained in a trial of Ad26.COV2.S vaccine versus placebo. These receptor sequences come from a person between 18 and 60 years old who received the Ad26.COV2.S COVID-19 vaccine or a placebo.

The sample holds one count of this clone. The chain uses TRBV7-3 and TRBJ2-2; D gene ambiguous. Looked up from germline, CDR1 is SGHTA and CDR2 is FQGTGA. Trimming stripped 4 bases from V and 5 bases from J, with 5 bases between. The CDR3 totals 12 residues. CDR3 sequence: CASSWGTGELFF. The CDR3 DNA sequence: TGTGCCAGCAGCTGGGGAACCGGGGAGCTGTTTTTT.

This chain links TRBV9 with TRBJ1-2; maybe TRBD1 (6 bases). Germline CDR1 reads SGDLS; CDR2 reads YYNGEE. V was clipped by 0 bases and J by 1 base, with 7 bases between them. This CDR3 has 14 residues. The CDR3 is CASSVADSNYGYTF. The DNA for the CDR3 is TGTGCCAGCAGCGTAGCGGACAGTAACTATGGCTACACCTTC.

The V and J genes are TRBV28 and TRBJ2-5; TRBD2 aligns across 8 bases. V shed 6 bases and J 1 base; nucleotides not matched to a gene: 4. The CDR3 contains 14 residues. CDR1 is MDHEN, CDR2 SYDVKM, per germline. In nucleotides, the CDR3 is TGTGCCAGCAGCTCGAGCGGGAGCCAAGAGACCCAGTACTTC. Its translation is CASSSSGSQETQYF.

This clone was seen a single time. The chain employs TRBV6-1 and TRBJ2-5, with D perhaps given as TRBD1 or TRBD2 (5 bases each). The V end lost 2 bases, the J end lost 5 bases, and 9 bases lay between the germline ends. CDR1 MNHNS and CDR2 SASEGT come from the germline V gene. The CDR3 has 13 residues. CDR3 in amino acids: CASSESGTETQYF. The CDR3 region has the DNA TGTGCCAGCAGTGAATCAGGGACGGAGACCCAGTACTTC.

The gene calls are TRBV6-6 and TRBJ1-2; D might be TRBD1 (5 bases). Germline CDR1 is MNHNY and CDR2 is SVGAGI (reference sequence). The CDR3 spans 15 residues. V shed 2 bases and J shed 4 bases, with 14 bases lying between them. The CDR3 region is CASSYATVTFYGYTF. The CDR3 nucleotides read TGTGCCAGCAGTTACGCGACAGTTACCTTCTATGGCTACACCTTC.

This chain uses TRBV21-1 with TRBJ2-3; the table's D call of TRBD2 was not tested on the DNA. TRBV21-1 is tagged as a pseudogene. This CDR3 spans 16 amino acids. The CDR3 loop reads CASSKVQRFNTDTQYF. CDR3 bases: TGTGCCAGCAGCAAAGTTCAGAGGTTCAACACAGATACGCAGTATTTT.

The chain recombines TRBV7-2 with TRBJ1-2; D is undetermined. The germline V and J ends were trimmed by 5 bases and 0 bases, with 16 bases remaining between them. CDR1 is SGHTA and CDR2 is FQGNSA in the germline V gene. CDR3 length: 16 amino acids. CDR3 amino acids: CASSAQDQTANYGYTF. CDR3 sequence (DNA): TGTGCCAGCAGCGCACAAGACCAGACCGCTAACTATGGCTACACCTTC. The full variable domain, its missing parts supplied by reference TRBV7-2 and TRBJ1-2, is GAGVSQSPSNKVTEKGKDVELRCDPISGHTALYWYRQSLGQGLEFLIYFQGNSAPDKSGLPSDRFSAERTGGSVSTLTIQRTQQEDSAVYLCASSAQDQTANYGYTFGSGTRLTVV.

The chain carries TRBV5-8 and TRBJ1-5, with D uncertain. This CDR3 has 12 amino acids. V was cut by 7 bases and J by 6 bases, with 11 bases left in between. Germline values: CDR1 SGHTS, CDR2 YDEGEE. CDR3 bases: TGTGCCAGCGGGAAATGGGGTCAGCCCCAGCATTTT. Translation gives CASGKWGQPQHF.

The rearrangement joins TRBV5-5 to TRBJ2-3; D unclear. The germline V gene has CDR1 SGHKS and CDR2 YYEKEE (reference sequence). This CDR3 spans 13 amino acids. V was pared by 0 bases and J by 2 bases, with 4 bases between. The chain's CDR3 is CASSLDFTDTQYF. The CDR3 DNA reads as TGTGCCAGCAGCTTGGACTTCACAGATACGCAGTATTTT.

The table lists this clone with a count of one. This chain links TRBV5-1 with TRBJ2-3; D may be TRBD1 (5 bases). CDR1 and CDR2 (germline): SGHRS, YFSETQ. The germline V and J ends were trimmed by 0 bases and 8 bases, with 10 bases remaining between them. The CDR3 is 13 residues long. This CDR3 is CASSLEGRATQYF. CDR3 sequence (DNA): TGCGCCAGCAGCTTGGAAGGCAGGGCTACGCAGTATTTT.

The V call is TRBV29-1, the J call TRBJ2-3, with 7 bases lining up with TRBD2. J gave up 0 bases and V 1 base, and 4 bases lay outside the gene matches. Per the germline V gene, CDR1 is SQVTM and CDR2 is ANQGSEA. CDR3 length: 15 residues. The CDR3 sequence: CSVEGRGDSTDTQYF. CDR3 DNA: TGCAGCGTTGAAGGACGGGGGGATAGCACAGATACGCAGTATTTT.

The DNA of the CDR3 is TGTGCCAGCAGTATTAGCGGGAGAGGGAACGAGCAGTACTTC. Amino acids: CASSISGRGNEQYF. V usage is TRBV6-6 and J usage is TRBJ2-7, with 9 bases lining up with TRBD2. The CDR3 spans 14 residues. V was pared by 5 bases and J by 5 bases, with 7 bases of the junction left unmatched. CDR1 is MNHNY, CDR2 SVGAGI, per germline (reference sequence).

The rearrangement joins TRBV3-1 (or the pseudogene TRBV3-2) to TRBJ1-2; D is possibly TRBD1 (5 bases). This CDR3 region has 14 residues. Germline CDR1 reads LGHDT; CDR2 reads YNNKEL (reference sequence). Trimming pared 3 bases from V and 7 bases from J, leaving 15 bases between. DNA of the CDR3: TGTGCCAGCAGCCACCAAGAGCGGGGCTCTGGCTACACCTTC. Translation gives CASSHQERGSGYTF.

J is TRBJ2-3 and V is TRBV25-1, with TRBD2 identical over 14 bases. Germline assignment: CDR1 MGHDK and CDR2 SYGVNS. This CDR3 region has 18 residues. V trimming: 2 bases; J trimming: 4 bases; junction bases outside the gene matches: 8. CDR3 region: CASSEGSQGLAGADTQYF. The CDR3 DNA sequence: TGTGCCAGCAGTGAAGGAAGCCAGGGACTAGCGGGAGCAGATACGCAGTATTTT.

This clone was seen more than once but under ten times. The chain employs TRBV21-1 and TRBJ1-5. TRBV21-1 is tagged as a pseudogene. This CDR3 has 11 residues. CDR3: CASRGDQPQHF. The CDR3 DNA reads as TGTGCCAGCAGGGGTGATCAGCCCCAGCATTTT.

The gene calls are TRBV6-5 and TRBJ2-6; D is uncertain. The CDR3 runs to 14 residues. Germline values: CDR1 MNHEY, CDR2 SVGAGI. The germline V and J ends were trimmed by 2 bases and 4 bases, with 6 bases remaining between them. The DNA of the CDR3 is TGTGCCAGCAGTTACAAAGGCGGGGCCAACGTCCTGACTTTC. Protein product: CASSYKGGANVLTF.

The sample holds a few counts of this clone. At one boundary the junction diverges from the germline segment, which might be a read error. The chain uses TRBV6-1 and TRBJ1-5; D unresolved. The CDR3 is made up of 17 amino acids. Germline V gene data show CDR1 as MNHNS and CDR2 as SASEGT. The CDR3 DNA is TGTGCCAGCAGAGAAGTATTGGTAGGGCGTGGCAATCAGCCCCAGCATTTT. Its translation: CASREVLVGRGNQPQHF.

The chain uses TRBV28 and TRBJ2-7; D is unresolved. CDR3 length: 11 residues. From germline, CDR1 is MDHEN and CDR2 SYDVKM. The ends were cut back, 4 bases at V and 2 bases at J, with 3 bases in the middle. The chain's CDR3 is CASSWAYEQYF. Here the CDR3 DNA reads TGTGCCAGCAGTTGGGCCTACGAGCAGTACTTC. The full variable domain, in which reference TRBV28 and TRBJ2-7 provide the parts outside the CDR3, is DVKVTQSSRYLVKRTGEKVFLECVQDMDHENMFWYRQDPGLGLRLIYFSYDVKMKEKGDIPEGYSVSREKKERFSLILESASTNQTSMYLCASSWAYEQYFGPGTRLTVT.

J is TRBJ1-3 and V is TRBV19; TRBD1 matches 8 bases. The CDR3 runs to 14 residues. The germline gives CDR1 LNHDA, CDR2 SQIVND (reference sequence). V lost 8 bases and J lost 1; bases outside the gene matches: 4. CDR3 protein: CASCQGASGNTIYF. The CDR3 region has the DNA TGTGCCAGTTGCCAGGGGGCGTCTGGAAACACCATATATTTT.

V is TRBV3-1 (or the pseudogene TRBV3-2) and J is TRBJ1-4, with a possible D match to TRBD1 (5 bases). The V gene lost 6 bases and the J gene lost 8 bases, with 13 bases spanning the gap. This CDR3 region has 13 residues. Per the germline V gene, CDR1 is LGHDT and CDR2 is YNNKEL (reference sequence). In nucleotides, the CDR3 is TGTGCCAGCAGTGGGAGGGGAGAGGAAAAACTGTTTTTT. Amino acid sequence: CASSGRGEEKLFF.

The V call is TRBV3-1 (or the pseudogene TRBV3-2), the J call TRBJ2-7; D is possibly TRBD1 (6 bases). V was trimmed by 3 bases and J by 3 bases, leaving 12 bases between them. This CDR3 comprises 14 residues. Germline assignment: CDR1 LGHDT and CDR2 YNNKEL (reference sequence). The CDR3 DNA follows: TGTGCCAGCAGCCAGAGTCAGGGGCACTACGAGCAGTACTTC. Protein: CASSQSQGHYEQYF.

The rearrangement uses TRBV7-8 and TRBJ2-5; D ambiguous. The CDR3 runs 13 residues. Germline V gives CDR1 SGHVS, CDR2 FQNEAQ. Trimming stripped 1 base from V and 9 bases from J, with 12 bases between. CDR3 in amino acids: CASSLDGAVPQYF. As DNA, the CDR3 is TGTGCCAGCAGCTTAGATGGTGCCGTCCCCCAGTACTTC. The variable domain in full, with the rest retrieved from reference TRBV7-8 and TRBJ2-5, is GAGVSQSPRYKVAKRGQDVALRCDPISGHVSLFWYQQALGQGPEFLTYFQNEAQLDKSGLPSDRFFAERPEGSVSTLKIQRTQQEDSAVYLCASSLDGAVPQYFGPGTRLLVL.

The chain employs TRBV6-5 and TRBJ2-2; D is undetermined. V shed 6 bases and J shed 1 base, with 9 bases lying between them. CDR1 is MNHEY and CDR2 is SVGAGI in the germline V gene. The CDR3 is made up of 14 amino acids. The CDR3 sequence: CASRDHRNTGELFF. The CDR3 bases are TGTGCCAGCAGGGACCACCGGAACACCGGGGAGCTGTTTTTT.

The chain carries TRBV12-3 or TRBV12-4 and TRBJ1-1, with 10 positions matching TRBD1. V lost 6 bases to trimming and J lost 11 bases; unmatched junction nucleotides: 9. CDR3 length equals 13 residues. The CDR3 spells CASRRTGGIKAFF. The CDR3 DNA reads TGTGCCAGCAGGCGGACAGGGGGGATTAAGGCTTTCTTT.

The CDR3 spells CASSPLTGNPDTQYF. As DNA, the CDR3 is TGCGCCAGCAGCCCCCTGACAGGGAATCCAGATACGCAGTATTTT. V and J are TRBV5-1 and TRBJ2-3, with 7 nucleotides matching TRBD1. CDR1 is SGHRS, CDR2 YFSETQ, per germline. The V gene end was trimmed by 4 bases and the J gene end by 4 bases; junction bases not matched to a gene: 9. This CDR3 region has 15 residues.